The sample holds a few counts of the clone carrying this T cell receptor (beta chain). Germline V CDR1 and CDR2: LNHDA, SQIVND (reference sequence). The CDR3 has 13 amino acids. Trimming stripped 8 bases from V and 3 bases from J, with 11 bases between. This entry is derived from a study of blood T cell repertoires in COVID-19. Overall study context: Italy, Spain and the United States were the sources of the convalescent and acute COVID-19 samples. The analysed material was cDNA or gDNA that came from T cells, B-cell-depleted T cells, or PBMCs.

Source study methods: For nucleated cells, counts were estimated from reference gene primer amplification. Sequenced by immunoSEQ multiplex PCR; TCRdb stores in-frame clones only, minus some. V and J calls and clone size are as listed in that table; D and trimming were resolved from the DNA. The sample lists 50,000 to 80,000 clones; 70% to 85% were seen once. V and J are TRBV19 and TRBJ1-5, with a possible D match to TRBD1 (6 bases). The TCR comes from an older woman with acute or convalescent COVID-19. The sequenced sample was peripheral blood. CDR3 nucleotides: TGTGCCAGTGCAGGACAGTTCAATCAGCCCCAGCATTTT. Its translation is CASAGQFNQPQHF.